This TCR beta chain was recorded in a study of radiotherapy plus CTLA-4 blockade in lung cancer. Study-level background: Objective responses occurred in 15% to 20% of patients; 31% had disease control. Study observations and caveats: According to reports, early shifts in blood T cell clones, alongside interferon-beta, forecast response most accurately. Clones of tumor-derived TCRs expanded in blood after radiotherapy plus ipilimumab.

This table comes from immunoSEQ multiplex PCR, and its TCRdb copy is limited to in-frame clones, with some not included. Of some 120,000 clones listed, about four fifths were seen once; the top ten hold 2.5% to 3.5%. About this clone: The antigen is undetermined.

Germline CDR1 and CDR2: KGHSH and LQKENI. The CDR3 consists of 16 residues. The V gene end was trimmed by 3 bases and the J gene end by 2 bases; junction bases not matched to a gene: 7. Those patients who had chemo-refractory metastatic non-small-cell lung cancer were given focal radiation along with CTLA-4 blockade through ipilimumab. Sequenced here: peripheral blood, sampled from a patient treated with radiotherapy plus ipilimumab. This sequence was found in a human donor with non-small cell lung cancer that progressed on radiotherapy plus ipilimumab. Some clones in this sample may be carry-over from other donors' samples. The gene calls are TRBV18 and TRBJ2-3; 8 bases are a match to TRBD1. For the CDR3, the DNA is TGTGCCAGCTCACCCATGGACAGGGCCTCCACAGATACGCAGTATTTT. Amino acids: CASSPMDRASTDTQYF.